This is a list of T cell receptor beta chains from one sample in a study of T-cell memory formation after mild COVID-19. TCRdb reprocessed the 5' RACE reads with MiXCR, giving one entry per CDR3 protein. The table has 250,000 or so distinct CDR3 sequences, 15% to 20% seen once. The specimen was PBMCs or a T cell subset sorted from them (not recorded which). These receptors were taken from a man between 18 and 35 years old who had mild COVID-19 (a few samples of this study predate the infection). Cell type and time point are not known. Each CDR3 is given with its conserved first and last residue. A D gene is named only where the DNA matches it firmly. Clone size is stated in some rows and not others, as once, few, many or a class when expanded.

CSARDSGGNTDTQYF | TGCAGTGCTAGAGATTCAGGGGGTAACACAGATACGCAGTATTTT | TRBD1 | TRBJ2-3 | few | TRBV20-1
CASSYSRWGDQPQHF | TGTGCCAGCAGTTACTCAAGGTGGGGGGATCAGCCCCAGCATTTT | NA | TRBJ1-5 | NA | TRBV6-6
CASSQDRTLGGTLFSNQPQHF | TGCGCCAGCAGCCAAGATAGGACCTTGGGCGGGACATTGTTTAGCAATCAGCCCCAGCATTTT | NA | TRBJ1-5 | few | TRBV4-3
CASSHQVTYNEQFF | TGCGCCAGCAGCCATCAAGTAACGTACAATGAGCAGTTCTTC | NA | TRBJ2-1 | few | TRBV5-1
CASSTAGFYGYTF | TGTGCCAGCAGTACCGCAGGGTTCTATGGCTACACCTTC | NA | TRBJ1-2 | NA | TRBV12-3/TRBV12-4
CASSSWSYGYTF | TGTGCCAGCAGTTCCTGGAGCTATGGCTACACCTTC | NA | TRBJ1-2 | few | TRBV12-3/TRBV12-4
CASSFEDRPNQPQHF | TGTGCCAGCAGTTTTGAGGACAGGCCTAATCAGCCCCAGCATTTT | TRBD1 | TRBJ1-5 | few | TRBV12-3/TRBV12-4
CSAPTLAADTQYF | TGCAGTGCTCCTACCCTAGCGGCAGATACGCAGTATTTT | TRBD2 | TRBJ2-3 | few | TRBV20-1
CASSSDLTGLREKLFF | TGTGCCAGCAGCTCGGACCTGACAGGGCTCAGGGAAAAACTGTTTTTT | TRBD1 | TRBJ1-4 | once | TRBV5-8
CSARERSSYNEQFF | TGCAGTGCTAGGGAGCGGAGCTCCTACAATGAGCAGTTCTTC | NA | TRBJ2-1 | few | TRBV20-1
CASSQGWGNSYEQYF | TGTGCCAGCAGCCAAGGATGGGGGAACTCCTACGAGCAGTACTTC | NA | TRBJ2-7 | NA | TRBV4-2
CASSFLSTGAPPSPLHF | TGTGCCAGCAGTTTCCTATCGACAGGGGCGCCACCTTCACCCCTCCACTTT | TRBD1 | TRBJ1-6 | few | TRBV27
CATSRGLAGGPNEQFF | TGTGCCACCAGCAGGGGACTAGCGGGGGGACCTAATGAGCAGTTCTTC | TRBD2 | TRBJ2-1 | NA | TRBV15
CASSASVDDYGYTF | TGTGCCAGCAGCGCTTCGGTGGACGACTATGGCTACACCTTC | NA | TRBJ1-2 | NA | TRBV7-9
CASSRAPGAGGYTF | TGCGCCAGCAGCCGGGCCCCAGGGGCCGGGGGCTACACCTTC | NA | TRBJ1-2 | NA | TRBV4-3
CASTTRDSNEQFF | TGTGCCAGCACCACCCGGGACAGCAATGAGCAGTTCTTC | TRBD1 | TRBJ2-1 | few | TRBV6-5
CASSLNRVHSNQPQHF | TGTGCCAGCAGCTTAAACAGGGTTCATAGCAATCAGCCCCAGCATTTT | NA | TRBJ1-5 | NA | TRBV7-8
CASSGVQETQYF | TGTGCCAGCAGCGGGGTTCAAGAGACCCAGTACTTC | NA | TRBJ2-5 | NA | TRBV3-1
CSARRGEVFSGRYEQYF | TGCAGTGCGCGGAGAGGGGAAGTATTTTCTGGTCGCTACGAGCAGTACTTC | NA | TRBJ2-7 | NA | TRBV20-1
CAISDSSGGHDDEQFF | TGTGCCATCAGTGATTCTTCTGGGGGACACGATGATGAGCAGTTCTTC | NA | TRBJ2-1 | NA | TRBV10-3
CSPRSDLMNTEAFF | TGCAGTCCTAGATCGGACCTCATGAACACTGAAGCTTTCTTT | NA | TRBJ1-1 | NA | TRBV20-1
CASSLLASETGELFF | TGCGCCAGCAGCTTGCTGGCTAGCGAGACCGGGGAGCTGTTTTTT | NA | TRBJ2-2 | many | TRBV5-1
CASSFGDRATEAFF | TGTGCCAGCAGTTTTGGGGACAGGGCTACTGAAGCTTTCTTT | TRBD1 | TRBJ1-1 | few | TRBV12-3/TRBV12-4
CATSDQGQGSPNYGYTF | TGTGCCACCAGTGACCAGGGACAGGGATCGCCTAACTATGGCTACACCTTC | TRBD1 | TRBJ1-2 | few | TRBV24-1
CASSYWAEVNYGYTF | TGTGCCAGCAGTTACTGGGCAGAAGTTAACTATGGCTACACCTTC | NA | TRBJ1-2 | NA | TRBV6-5
CATSDSFSSGGVETQYF | TGTGCCACCAGTGATTCGTTTTCTAGCGGGGGGGTGGAGACCCAGTACTTC | TRBD2 | TRBJ2-5 | NA | TRBV24-1
CASSLVIQLQETQYF | TGTGCCAGCAGCTTAGTAATCCAGCTACAAGAGACCCAGTACTTC | NA | TRBJ2-5 | many | TRBV7-2
CSATMGVSVETQYF | TGCAGTGCTACCATGGGGGTATCCGTAGAGACCCAGTACTTC | NA | TRBJ2-5 | NA | TRBV20-1
CASSQDQRGGTNYGYTF | TGCGCCAGCAGCCAAGATCAGCGGGGGGGGACGAACTATGGCTACACCTTC | NA | TRBJ1-2 | NA | TRBV4-3